A single sample is the source of the 32 T cell receptor beta chains below, sequenced in a study of blood T cells in healthy people across ages. Combining a sample-barcoded 5' primer with a J-beta primer mix, a second PCR ran for roughly 6 to 12 cycles. TCRdb processed the 5' RACE reads anew with MiXCR; each CDR3 protein has one entry. The sample consists of around 1.5 million distinct CDR3 sequences, approximately 38% of them appearing once. Sequenced sample: blood. These receptors were taken from a woman aged 18-30 years in good health.

About this clonotype itself: A junction boundary mismatches the germline segment, possibly from a read error. V gene TRBV3-1 combines with J gene TRBJ2-3; D gene ambiguous. The CDR3 spans 11 residues. Germline CDR1 reads LGHDT; CDR2 reads YNNKEL (reference sequence). The CDR3 region has the DNA TGTGCCGGCAGTTCAGCAGATACGCAGTATTTT. It specifies CAGSSADTQYF.

V and J are TRBV30 and TRBJ2-3; D not resolved. Germline V gives CDR1 GTSNPN, CDR2 SVGIG (reference sequence). Trimming cost V 1 base and J 3 bases, with 8 bases left between them. This CDR3 is 13 amino acids long. CDR3: CAWSGDFTDTQYF. In DNA, the CDR3 is TGTGCCTGGAGTGGGGATTTTACAGATACGCAGTATTTT.

Only a few counts were recorded for this clonotype. The chain is built from TRBV29-1 and TRBJ2-3; D is undetermined. V was trimmed by 7 bases and J by 0 bases, leaving 17 bases between them. Germline loops: CDR1 SQVTM, CDR2 ANQGSEA. The CDR3 is 15 residues long. The CDR3 DNA is TGCAGCGGGGCCAGTACAACATCTAGCACAGATACGCAGTATTTT. Protein sequence: CSGASTTSSTDTQYF.

This clonotype has only one observation. The chain has TRBV5-1 and TRBJ2-2, with TRBD2 matching over 13 bases. Trimming took 4 bases from V and 4 from J; bases not matched to a gene: 7. Germline V gene data show CDR1 as SGHRS and CDR2 as YFSETQ. The CDR3 loop spans 17 amino acids. DNA of the CDR3: TGCGCCAGCAGCCCGGGACTAGCGGGATCGAGCACCGGGGAGCTGTTTTTT. As protein: CASSPGLAGSSTGELFF.

The rearrangement joins TRBV20-1 to TRBJ2-7; TRBD1 or TRBD2 may be the D gene (5 bases each). This CDR3 contains 13 residues. Germline V gene data show CDR1 as DFQATT and CDR2 as SNEGSKA (reference sequence). V lost 2 bases, J lost 5 bases, and 13 bases lay in between. The CDR3 DNA reads as TGCAGTGCTAGACCGGGGCCAGCGGACGAGCAGTACTTC. Protein product: CSARPGPADEQYF.

This clonotype was counted between two and nine times. V usage is TRBV20-1 and J usage is TRBJ2-1, with TRBD2 matching over 15 bases. Looked up from germline, CDR1 is DFQATT and CDR2 is SNEGSKA (reference sequence). The CDR3 sequence is 14 residues long. Losses at the gene ends were 4 bases for V and 7 bases for J; bases not matched to a gene: 2. CDR3 sequence (DNA): TGCAGTGCTAAAGGGACTAGCGGGAGGAATGAGCAGTTCTTC. As protein: CSAKGTSGRNEQFF.

This clonotype came up a few times. The rearrangement links TRBV6-5 to TRBJ1-2; TRBD1 aligns across 8 bases. V gave up 6 bases and J gave up 8 bases; unmatched junction bases: 11. Germline assignment: CDR1 MNHEY and CDR2 SVGAGI. The CDR3 is 14 residues long. CDR3: CASRRPQDRAGYTF. CDR3 DNA: TGTGCCAGCAGAAGACCCCAGGACAGGGCCGGCTACACCTTC.

The chain links TRBV4-3 to TRBJ2-4, with 11 positions matching TRBD2. The J call is in doubt because the DNA end fits TRBJ2-7 better. There are 16 residues in the CDR3. Germline CDR1 reads LGHNA; CDR2 reads YSLEER. The CDR3, as DNA: TGCGCCAGCAGCCAGACTAGCGGGGACAGTGGTTACGAGCAGTACTTC. This sequence encodes CASSQTSGDSGYEQYF.

J is TRBJ2-1 and V is TRBV2, with 9 bases lining up with TRBD2. V lost 6 bases to trimming and J lost 7 bases; unmatched junction nucleotides: 10. The CDR3 has 15 residues. Germline V gene sequence: CDR1 SNHLY, CDR2 FYNNEI. CDR3 DNA: TGTGCCAGCAGCCCAATAGCGGGAGCGAGTAATGAGCAGTTCTTC. It codes for CASSPIAGASNEQFF.

The V gene is TRBV9, the J gene TRBJ2-1; no definite D call. CDR1 and CDR2 (germline): SGDLS, YYNGEE. The CDR3 covers 16 residues. V lost 3 bases, J lost 2 bases, and 15 bases lay in between. CDR3 protein: CASSASIGSAYNEQFF. The CDR3 DNA follows: TGTGCCAGCAGCGCCTCCATAGGATCCGCCTACAATGAGCAGTTCTTC.

J is TRBJ1-1 and V is TRBV9; D is perhaps TRBD1 (6 bases). With 4 bases removed from V and 4 bases from J, the gap between germline ends came to 14 bases. Germline CDR1 SGDLS, CDR2 YYNGEE. CDR3 length: 14 amino acids. This CDR3 is CASSLLTGSTEAFF. The CDR3 DNA reads as TGTGCCAGCAGCCTGCTTACAGGGAGCACTGAAGCTTTCTTT.

J is TRBJ1-2 and V is TRBV25-1, with D hard to call. Trimming left V 3 bases short and J 4 bases short, with 12 bases between. This CDR3 has 14 residues. Germline CDR1 reads MGHDK; CDR2 reads SYGVNS. In DNA, the CDR3 is TGTGCCAGCAGTGACGAGAAAGGAGGCTATGGCTACACCTTC. It specifies CASSDEKGGYGYTF.

The chain uses TRBV28 and TRBJ1-1, with unresolved D. The length of the CDR3 is 12 residues. Germline lookup yields CDR1 MDHEN and CDR2 SYDVKM. V lost 4 bases and J 4 bases, leaving 7 bases between the germline ends. The CDR3 nucleotides are TGTGCCAGCAGTTATTCGACCACTGAAGCTTTCTTT. This gives the protein CASSYSTTEAFF.

The chain carries TRBV18 and TRBJ2-1; tentatively, D is TRBD1 (6 bases). This CDR3 spans 15 amino acids. The germline gives CDR1 KGHSH, CDR2 LQKENI. Trimming took off 6 bases at V and 4 bases at J, with 16 bases between the two ends. CDR3 DNA: TGTGCCAGCTCGGGCCGGGACACCTCTTACAATGAGCAGTTCTTC. It codes for CASSGRDTSYNEQFF.

The chain is built from TRBV6-2 or TRBV6-3 and TRBJ2-1, with TRBD2 identical over 9 bases. The CDR3 has 17 amino acids. Looked up from germline, CDR1 is MNHEY and CDR2 is SVGEGT. Trimming at V came to 2 bases and at J to 4 bases, leaving 9 bases not matched to a gene. The CDR3 coding sequence is TGTGCCAGCAGTTACCCCGGAGCGGGGGGATTATACAATGAGCAGTTCTTC. It codes for CASSYPGAGGLYNEQFF.

The sample holds a few counts of this clonotype. The V and J genes are TRBV14 and TRBJ1-2, with a weak D call TRBD1 (5 bases). The germline V gene encodes CDR1 SGHDN and CDR2 FVKESK. The CDR3 covers 15 residues. The V end was cut by 2 bases, the J end by 3 bases, with 13 bases between. CDR3 amino acids: CASSQLPGTYYGYTF. The DNA for the CDR3 is TGTGCCAGCAGCCAACTCCCCGGGACCTACTATGGCTACACCTTC.

The V gene is TRBV10-3, the J gene TRBJ2-7; 10 positions agree with TRBD2. Germline V gives CDR1 ENHRY, CDR2 SYGVKD. The junction had 1 base not matched to a gene; V was cut back by 0 bases and J by 5 bases. The CDR3 has 14 amino acids. The CDR3 DNA follows: TGTGCCATCAGTGAGTCTAGCGGGAGGCACGAGCAGTACTTC. Its translation: CAISESSGRHEQYF.

The sample holds many counts of this clonotype. This CDR3 is CASSLGAGSYNEQFF. The CDR3, as DNA: TGCGCCAGCAGCTTAGGGGCGGGGTCCTACAATGAGCAGTTCTTC. The J gene is TRBJ2-1, the V gene TRBV5-1; D possibly corresponds to TRBD2 (6 bases). Germline loops: CDR1 SGHRS, CDR2 YFSETQ. V was cut by 2 bases and J by 1 base, with 10 bases left in between. The CDR3 runs 15 residues.

This clonotype was observed a handful of times. This rearrangement joins TRBV12-3 or TRBV12-4 to TRBJ2-7, with TRBD1 identical over 8 bases. The V segment lost 3 bases and the J segment 0 bases; nucleotides outside the gene matches: 13. The CDR3 runs to 18 residues. The CDR3 spells CASSFGTPTGDISYEQYF. The CDR3 DNA is TGTGCCAGCAGTTTCGGTACCCCGACAGGGGACATCTCCTACGAGCAGTACTTC.

Many counts were recorded for this clonotype. At one boundary the junction diverges from the germline segment, which might be a read error. The J gene is TRBJ2-3, the V gene TRBV7-9, with unresolved D. Germline lookup yields CDR1 SEHNR and CDR2 FQNEAQ (reference sequence). The length of the CDR3 is 14 residues. Here the CDR3 reads CASSLSASTDTQYF. CDR3 bases: TGCGCCAGCAGCCTAAGCGCTAGCACAGATACGCAGTATTTT.

This clonotype was found a few times. The chain carries TRBV27 and TRBJ1-1, with D perhaps matching TRBD1 (5 bases). CDR3 size: 12 residues. CDR1 and CDR2 (germline): MNHEY, SMNVEV (reference sequence). V shed 3 bases and J shed 8 bases, with 10 bases lying between them. The CDR3 sequence: CASSFSRGEAFF. The CDR3 DNA reads as TGTGCCAGCAGTTTCAGCCGGGGGGAAGCTTTCTTT.

The V and J genes are TRBV9 and TRBJ1-2; possibly TRBD1 for D (5 bases). The V end lost 0 bases, the J end lost 0 bases, and 12 bases lay between the germline ends. The CDR3 runs 16 residues. Germline V gives CDR1 SGDLS, CDR2 YYNGEE. The CDR3 spells CASSVASGDPNYGYTF. CDR3 DNA sequence: TGTGCCAGCAGCGTAGCTTCCGGGGACCCTAACTATGGCTACACCTTC. The variable domain in full, completed from reference TRBV9 and TRBJ1-2, reads DSGVTQTPKHLITATGQRVTLRCSPRSGDLSVYWYQQSLDQGLQFLIQYYNGEERAKGNILERFSAQQFPDLHSELNLSSLELGDSALYFCASSVASGDPNYGYTFGSGTRLTVV.

V usage is TRBV5-1 and J usage is TRBJ2-6; 10 bases line up with TRBD2. The germline CDR1 and CDR2 sequences are SGHRS and YFSETQ. The CDR3 is made up of 18 amino acids. J was trimmed by 0 bases and V by 4 bases; bases with no gene match: 7. The CDR3 sequence is CASSAKAGGRSGANVLTF. CDR3 nucleotide sequence: TGCGCCAGCAGCGCCAAAGCGGGGGGGCGCTCTGGGGCCAACGTCCTGACTTTC.

V usage is TRBV21-1 and J usage is TRBJ2-7; TRBD1 reflects the table's D call only, with no check against the DNA. TRBV21-1 is a documented pseudogene. CDR3 length: 16 residues. The DNA for the CDR3 is TGTGCCAGCAGCACCAGACAGGTCCTAACCTCCTACGAGCAGTACTTC. Encoded protein: CASSTRQVLTSYEQYF.

V usage is TRBV5-1 and J usage is TRBJ1-1; 8 nucleotides line up with TRBD1. CDR3 length: 11 residues. Germline-derived CDR1 and CDR2 are SGHRS and YFSETQ. The V and J ends lost 6 bases and 7 bases, in that order; junction bases with no gene match: 2. In DNA form, the CDR3 reads TGCGCCAGCACCGACAGGGGTGAAGCTTTCTTT. Its protein is CASTDRGEAFF.

This clonotype was counted many times. This chain uses TRBV28 with TRBJ1-5; D remains unclear. Between the trimmed V and J ends, which lost 6 bases and 1 base, there was a span of 10 bases. Germline values: CDR1 MDHEN, CDR2 SYDVKM. The CDR3 sequence is 14 residues long. DNA for the CDR3: TGTGCCAGCAGCCCCATGGGGAGCAATCAGCCCCAGCATTTT. Its protein is CASSPMGSNQPQHF.

The J gene is TRBJ2-1, the V gene TRBV4-2, with TRBD1 matching 10 bases. The DNA end lines up better with TRBJ2-7; the J call may be wrong. The CDR3 is made up of 16 amino acids. Germline CDR1 and CDR2: LGHNA and YNFKEQ. CDR3 sequence: CASSQETGGSYNEQYF. Here the CDR3 DNA reads TGTGCCAGCAGCCAAGAGACAGGGGGCTCCTACAATGAGCAGTACTTC.

This clonotype was detected a few times. J is TRBJ1-4 and V is TRBV20-1; the match to TRBD1 covers 7 bases. This CDR3 region has 14 residues. V lost 6 bases and J lost 3; bases outside the gene matches: 7. The germline V gene has CDR1 DFQATT and CDR2 SNEGSKA (reference sequence). The CDR3 is CSARLGGPNEKLFF. CDR3 nucleotide sequence: TGCAGTGCCCGGCTAGGGGGCCCTAATGAAAAACTGTTTTTT.

V gene TRBV4-2 combines with J gene TRBJ2-1, with 10 bases matching TRBD2. The CDR3 extends over 17 amino acids. Germline V gene sequence: CDR1 LGHNA, CDR2 YNFKEQ. J was trimmed by 6 bases and V by 1 base; bases with no gene match: 9. The CDR3 is CASSQALAGVVPNEQFF. Here the CDR3 DNA reads TGTGCCAGCAGCCAAGCCCTAGCGGGAGTCGTCCCCAATGAGCAGTTCTTC.

The V and J genes are TRBV9 and TRBJ2-3, with D uncertain. V was cut by 0 bases and J by 8 bases, with 13 bases left in between. This CDR3 has 14 residues. CDR1 SGDLS and CDR2 YYNGEE come from the germline V gene. The CDR3 region has the DNA TGTGCCAGCAGCGTAGAAGGGAACGATGGTACGCAGTATTTT. This gives the protein CASSVEGNDGTQYF.

This clonotype was seen many times. The chain employs TRBV29-1 and TRBJ2-3, with 8 nucleotides matching TRBD2. CDR1 is SQVTM and CDR2 is ANQGSEA in the germline V gene. V dropped 4 bases and J dropped 5; count of bases not matched to a gene: 8. The CDR3 has 14 residues. The CDR3 bases are TGCAGCGTTGTCGGGACTAGGTACGGAGATACGCAGTATTTT. It translates to CSVVGTRYGDTQYF.

The genes are TRBV10-3 and TRBJ1-5, with unresolved D. CDR3 length: 15 residues. Per germline, CDR1 ENHRY and CDR2 SYGVKD. V lost 4 bases and J lost 0, with 10 bases in between. In DNA form, the CDR3 reads TGTGCCATCAGTGCTGAGGGAAATAGCAATCAGCCCCAGCATTTT. It specifies CAISAEGNSNQPQHF.